Below, 10 T cell receptor beta chains from the same sample are listed, as sequenced in a study of control samples from healthy donors and cancer patients. Using immunoSEQ multiplex PCR, the repertoire was profiled, and TCRdb retains in-frame clones only, with some absent. This table has tens of thousands of clones, more than 70% appearing once. The specimen sequenced was blood. The receptors here all came from a woman in her forties or fifties in good health.

The rearrangement joins TRBV11-2 to TRBJ2-7, with D unresolved. CDR1 is SGHAT, CDR2 FQNNGV, per germline. The CDR3 loop spans 15 amino acids. Deletions cut 1 base from V and 2 bases from J, with 12 bases between. The CDR3 loop is CASSLGLFGAYEQYF. In DNA form, the CDR3 reads TGTGCCAGCAGCTTAGGGTTATTCGGAGCCTACGAGCAGTACTTC.

Only one count was recorded for this clone. This sequence joins TRBV5-1 and TRBJ2-5, with TRBD1 matching 9 bases. The V and J ends lost 3 bases and 2 bases, in that order; junction bases with no gene match: 2. This CDR3 contains 14 residues. Germline V lookup: CDR1 SGHRS, CDR2 YFSETQ. This CDR3 reads CASSSGQGQETQYF. The CDR3 region has the DNA TGCGCCAGCAGCTCGGGACAGGGACAAGAGACCCAGTACTTC. The full variable domain, in which reference TRBV5-1 and TRBJ2-5 provide the parts outside the CDR3, is KAGVTQTPRYLIKTRGQQVTLSCSPISGHRSVSWYQQTPGQGLQFLFEYFSETQRNKGNFPGRFSGRQFSNSRSEMNVSTLELGDSALYLCASSSGQGQETQYFGPGTRLLVL.

Here the CDR3 reads CASSETARVNYGYTF. CDR3 nucleotides: TGTGCCAGCAGTGAAACCGCAAGGGTCAACTATGGCTACACCTTC. The rearrangement uses TRBV2 and TRBJ1-2; unclear D gene. There are 15 residues in the CDR3. Germline-derived CDR1 and CDR2 are SNHLY and FYNNEI. V lost 2 bases, J lost 2 bases, and 12 bases lay in between.

The rearrangement links TRBV25-1 to TRBJ1-4; TRBD1 matches at 7 bases. V shed 4 bases, J shed 6 bases, and the junction held 5 bases outside the gene matches. The CDR3 sequence is 14 residues long. Germline V lookup: CDR1 MGHDK, CDR2 SYGVNS. This chain's CDR3 is CASSGNRGYEKLFF. In DNA form, the CDR3 reads TGTGCCAGCAGTGGCAACAGGGGATATGAAAAACTGTTTTTT.

The chain carries TRBV5-6 and TRBJ1-2, with D possibly being TRBD1 (5 bases). With 3 bases removed from V and 5 bases from J, the gap between germline ends came to 14 bases. The CDR3 is 14 residues long. Germline V gene sequence: CDR1 SGHDT, CDR2 YYEEEE. CDR3 sequence (DNA): TGTGCCAGCAGCTATAGGGGAAGGTCATATGGCTACACCTTC. This sequence encodes CASSYRGRSYGYTF.

The chain links TRBV5-1 to TRBJ1-1; 8 nucleotides line up with TRBD1. The CDR3 runs to 16 residues. Germline trimming cut 0 bases from V and 1 base from J; bases unmatched to any gene: 5. Germline V lookup: CDR1 SGHRS, CDR2 YFSETQ. CDR3 in DNA: TGCGCCAGCAGCTTGGTTCCGACAGGGGAGAACACTGAAGCTTTCTTT. It codes for CASSLVPTGENTEAFF.

The chain uses TRBV5-1 and TRBJ2-3; 8 bases map to TRBD2. The germline CDR1 and CDR2 sequences are SGHRS and YFSETQ. V trimming: 1 base; J trimming: 2 bases; junction bases outside the gene matches: 3. This CDR3 is 15 amino acids long. The CDR3 sequence is CASSLNSGVTDTQYF. The CDR3 region has the DNA TGCGCCAGCAGCTTGAATAGCGGGGTCACAGATACGCAGTATTTT.

A single count supports this clone. The chain combines TRBV3-1 (or the pseudogene TRBV3-2) with TRBJ1-4, with unresolved D. Germline V gives CDR1 LGHDT, CDR2 YNNKEL (reference sequence). This CDR3 has 14 residues. V lost 6 bases, J lost 4 bases, and 12 bases lay in between. This CDR3 reads CASRGLDRNEKLFF. The CDR3 nucleotides are TGTGCCAGCAGAGGTTTAGATCGTAATGAAAAACTGTTTTTT.

CDR3 sequence: CAISRRDRQDYGYTF. CDR3 nucleotide sequence: TGTGCCATCAGTCGAAGGGACCGACAAGACTATGGCTACACCTTC. The chain has TRBV10-3 and TRBJ1-2; D may be TRBD1 (5 bases). V was pared by 5 bases and J by 3 bases, with 16 bases between. Germline loops: CDR1 ENHRY, CDR2 SYGVKD. This CDR3 is 15 amino acids long.

The chain carries TRBV20-1 and TRBJ2-3; TRBD2 matches 12 bases. Trimming cost V 3 bases and J 10 bases; bases outside gene matches: 11. This CDR3 is 15 amino acids long. Germline CDR1 and CDR2: DFQATT and SNEGSKA (reference sequence). CDR3 sequence reads: CSASTTSGGGWAQYF. CDR3 coding DNA: TGCAGTGCTAGTACGACTAGCGGGGGTGGGTGGGCGCAGTATTTT.